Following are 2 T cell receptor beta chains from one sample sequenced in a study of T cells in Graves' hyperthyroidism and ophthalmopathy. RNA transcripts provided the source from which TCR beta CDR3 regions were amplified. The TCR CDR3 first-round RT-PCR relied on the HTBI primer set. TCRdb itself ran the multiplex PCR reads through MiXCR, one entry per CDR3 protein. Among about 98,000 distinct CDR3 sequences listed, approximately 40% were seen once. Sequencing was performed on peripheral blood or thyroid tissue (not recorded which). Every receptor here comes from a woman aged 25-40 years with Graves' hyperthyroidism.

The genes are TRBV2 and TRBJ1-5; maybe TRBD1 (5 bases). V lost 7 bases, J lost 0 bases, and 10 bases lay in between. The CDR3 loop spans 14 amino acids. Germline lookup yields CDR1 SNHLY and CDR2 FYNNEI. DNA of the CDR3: TGTGCCAGCATTCAGGGCCATAGCAATCAGCCCCAGCATTTT. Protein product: CASIQGHSNQPQHF.

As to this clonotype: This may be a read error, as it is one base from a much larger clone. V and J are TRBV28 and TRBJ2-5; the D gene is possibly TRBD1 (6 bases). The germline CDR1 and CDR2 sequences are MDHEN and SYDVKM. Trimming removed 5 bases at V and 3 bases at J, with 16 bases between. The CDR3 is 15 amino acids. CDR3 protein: CASSRGWSRKETQYF. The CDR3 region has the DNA TGTGCCAGCAGTAGGGGGTGGTCCCGAAAAGAGACCCAGTACTTC. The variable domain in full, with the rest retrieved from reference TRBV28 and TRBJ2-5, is DVKVTQSSRYLVKRTGEKVFLECVQDMDHENMFWYRQDPGLGLRLIYFSYDVKMKEKGDIPEGYSVSREKKERFSLILESASTNQTSMYLCASSRGWSRKETQYFGPGTRLLVL.